The present TCR beta chain was sequenced within a study of blood T cells in healthy people across ages. Whole-study findings and limits: Relative to aged donors, long-lived donors carried more naive CD4+ cells and displayed higher diversity.

On this clonotype itself: Its antigen is not known.

Sample-barcoded 5' priming and a J-beta primer mix drove a second PCR of roughly 7 to 11 cycles. TCRdb itself ran the 5' RACE reads through MiXCR, one entry per CDR3 protein. This table has about 1,400,000 distinct CDR3 sequences, roughly 59% appearing once. Germline loops: CDR1 SGHTS, CDR2 YDEGEE. There are 14 residues in the CDR3. V was trimmed by 3 bases and J by 4 bases, leaving 13 bases between them. The chain is built from TRBV5-8 and TRBJ1-1, with D possibly TRBD1 on 6 matching bases. The sequence was collected from a man aged 18 to 35 in good health. Sequencing input: blood. CDR3 coding DNA: TGTGCCAGCAGCTCAGGGGTCCATGGCACTGAAGCTTTCTTT. Its translation is CASSSGVHGTEAFF. The variable domain in full, completed from reference TRBV5-8 and TRBJ1-1, reads EAGVTQSPTHLIKTRGQQATLRCSPISGHTSVYWYQQALGLGLQFLLWYDEGEERNRGNFPPRFSGRQFPNYSSELNVNALELEDSALYLCASSSGVHGTEAFFGQGTRLTVV.